Listed here are 21 T cell receptor beta chains from one sample, sequenced in a study of blood T cell repertoires in COVID-19. Profiling relied on immunoSEQ multiplex PCR, and the TCRdb table lists in-frame clones only, not all of them. The data hold roughly 210,000 clones, with 88% observed a single time. The sequenced sample was peripheral blood. The origin of the receptors is a man in his sixties or seventies with acute or convalescent COVID-19.

The J gene is TRBJ2-1, the V gene TRBV19, with TRBD1 identical over 7 bases. This CDR3 is built from 13 residues. Trimming cost V 3 bases and J 10 bases; bases outside gene matches: 6. Germline values: CDR1 LNHDA, CDR2 SQIVND (reference sequence). CDR3 DNA: TGTGCCAGTAGTATCGAGACAGGGCAAGAGCAGTTCTTC. Its translation: CASSIETGQEQFF.

This rearrangement joins TRBV25-1 to TRBJ2-1; a weak D match, TRBD1 (5 bases). The CDR3 is made up of 12 amino acids. V was trimmed by 8 bases and J by 7 bases, leaving 12 bases between them. Per germline, CDR1 MGHDK and CDR2 SYGVNS. This CDR3 is CASRPQGNEQFF. CDR3 sequence (DNA): TGTGCCAGCCGACCTCAGGGTAATGAGCAGTTCTTC.

This chain joins TRBV6-2 or TRBV6-3 and TRBJ1-6; D gene ambiguous. V dropped 5 bases and J dropped 0 bases, with 8 bases sitting between them. CDR1 and CDR2 (germline): MNHEY, SVGEGT. The CDR3 loop spans 15 amino acids. The CDR3 DNA follows: TGTGCCAGCAGTACCGAGAGCTCCTATAATTCACCCCTCCACTTT. It encodes CASSTESSYNSPLHF.

V is TRBV3-1 (or the pseudogene TRBV3-2) and J is TRBJ2-1; D unresolved. This CDR3 spans 15 amino acids. V was clipped by 1 base and J by 0 bases, with 7 bases between them. Germline CDR1 LGHDT, CDR2 YNNKEL (reference sequence). The CDR3 spells CASSQASSSYNEQFF. CDR3 sequence (DNA): TGTGCCAGCAGCCAAGCCTCGAGCTCCTACAATGAGCAGTTCTTC.

The chain is built from TRBV11-2 and TRBJ2-1; maybe TRBD2 (5 bases). Trimming left V 1 base short and J 0 bases short, with 13 bases between. This CDR3 has 17 residues. Germline CDR1 is SGHAT and CDR2 is FQNNGV. CDR3 DNA: TGTGCCAGCAGCTTAGGTTTGAGAGGGAGCTCCTACAATGAGCAGTTCTTC. It codes for CASSLGLRGSSYNEQFF.

CDR3 in amino acids: CASSEGTNANYGYTF. The CDR3 nucleotides are TGTGCCAGCAGTGAAGGGACAAATGCGAACTATGGCTACACCTTC. The genes are TRBV6-1 and TRBJ1-2; possible D gene TRBD1, 5 bases. Trimming removed 1 base from V and 2 bases from J, with 11 bases in between. The germline gives CDR1 MNHNS, CDR2 SASEGT. This CDR3 is 15 amino acids long.

J is TRBJ1-2 and V is TRBV5-1; TRBD1 matches at 7 bases. V shed 6 bases and J 0 bases; nucleotides not matched to a gene: 8. CDR1 is SGHRS and CDR2 is YFSETQ in the germline V gene. The CDR3 length is 15 residues. As DNA, the CDR3 is TGCGCCAGCACCGTAGCGACAGGGACTAACTATGGCTACACCTTC. Amino acid sequence: CASTVATGTNYGYTF. Supplemented by reference TRBV5-1 and TRBJ1-2, the full variable domain reads KAGVTQTPRYLIKTRGQQVTLSCSPISGHRSVSWYQQTPGQGLQFLFEYFSETQRNKGNFPGRFSGRQFSNSRSEMNVSTLELGDSALYLCASTVATGTNYGYTFGSGTRLTVV.

The chain recombines TRBV5-1 with TRBJ2-5, with a possible D match to TRBD2 (5 bases). The CDR3 sequence is 16 residues long. From germline, CDR1 is SGHRS and CDR2 YFSETQ. Trimming cost V 4 bases and J 1 base, with 17 bases left between them. Here the CDR3 DNA reads TGCGCCAGCAGCCGGAGAGGGTTAGGTATCCAAGAGACCCAGTACTTC. Amino acids: CASSRRGLGIQETQYF.

The V call is TRBV7-2, the J call TRBJ2-2; a weak D match, TRBD2 (5 bases). Germline values: CDR1 SGHTA, CDR2 FQGNSA. The ends were cut back, 5 bases at V and 5 bases at J, with 15 bases in the middle. The CDR3 runs 15 residues. In DNA form, the CDR3 reads TGTGCCAGCAGCCGGTGGCGGGTTGGGACCGGGGAGCTGTTTTTT. Translating it yields CASSRWRVGTGELFF.

This clone was counted once. This chain uses TRBV4-2 with TRBJ1-4; a possible D gene is TRBD1 (6 bases). Deletions cut 2 bases from V and 8 bases from J, with 9 bases between. The CDR3 is 13 residues long. Germline V gene lookup returns CDR1 LGHNA and CDR2 YNFKEQ. CDR3 sequence (DNA): TGTGCCAGCAGCCAACAGGGGAGCGAAAAACTGTTTTTT. This gives the protein CASSQQGSEKLFF.

The chain recombines TRBV5-8 with TRBJ1-2, with D possibly TRBD1 on 5 matching bases. The CDR3 consists of 17 residues. Germline V gives CDR1 SGHTS, CDR2 YDEGEE. The germline V and J ends were trimmed by 0 bases and 2 bases, with 17 bases remaining between them. This chain's CDR3 is CASSLGTHRGANYGYTF. In DNA, the CDR3 is TGTGCCAGCAGCTTGGGGACCCACCGCGGGGCCAACTATGGCTACACCTTC.

The chain employs TRBV5-4 and TRBJ1-1; D not resolved. CDR1 and CDR2 (germline): SGHNT, YYREEE (reference sequence). The CDR3 totals 14 residues. V was cut by 4 bases and J by 4 bases, with 14 bases left in between. The CDR3 DNA is TGTGCCAGCAGCCTGCTAAGCGCTACCACTGAAGCTTTCTTT. It encodes CASSLLSATTEAFF.

The V gene is TRBV7-9, the J gene TRBJ2-3; TRBD1 aligns across 11 bases. CDR1 is SEHNR and CDR2 is FQNEAQ in the germline V gene (reference sequence). The CDR3 totals 14 residues. With V trimmed by 4 bases and J by 8 bases, 5 bases remained unmatched. In DNA form, the CDR3 reads TGTGCCAGCAGCTCCCGGGACAGGGGGTTTACGCAGTATTTT. This gives the protein CASSSRDRGFTQYF.

This clone is medium-sized by share. The V call is TRBV27, the J call TRBJ2-7; D may be TRBD2 (6 bases). The V end lost 2 bases, the J end lost 1 base, and 12 bases lay between the germline ends. This CDR3 has 15 amino acids. Germline-derived CDR1 and CDR2 are MNHEY and SMNVEV (reference sequence). CDR3 nucleotide sequence: TGTGCCAGCAGTTTAACGCCGGGACTTTCCTACGAGCAGTACTTC. Its translation is CASSLTPGLSYEQYF.

The chain couples TRBV4-3 to TRBJ2-2, with unresolved D. This CDR3 region has 15 residues. Germline V lookup: CDR1 LGHNA, CDR2 YSLEER. V was trimmed by 1 base and J by 5 bases, leaving 11 bases between them. The CDR3 DNA reads as TGCGCCAGCAGCCAAGTGCACAATCCGACCGGGGAGCTGTTTTTT. Translation: CASSQVHNPTGELFF.

The chain recombines TRBV5-4 with TRBJ1-1; the D gene is possibly TRBD1 (5 bases). Per germline, CDR1 SGHNT and CDR2 YYREEE (reference sequence). This CDR3 spans 15 amino acids. The V and J ends lost 3 bases and 6 bases respectively, with 18 bases between them. CDR3 in amino acids: CASSSPYGGGAEAFF. CDR3 in DNA: TGTGCCAGCAGCTCCCCCTATGGTGGGGGGGCTGAAGCTTTCTTT.

V usage is TRBV9 and J usage is TRBJ2-2; D may be TRBD2 (6 bases). V lost 3 bases to trimming and J lost 3 bases, with 12 bases between them. This CDR3 is built from 15 residues. Germline CDR1 and CDR2: SGDLS and YYNGEE. DNA for the CDR3: TGTGCCAGCAGCGCCGGGGGTTCGGACACCGGGGAGCTGTTTTTT. This encodes CASSAGGSDTGELFF.

The rearrangement joins TRBV5-6 to TRBJ2-7; 10 bases fit TRBD1. Losses at the gene ends were 4 bases for V and 5 bases for J; bases not matched to a gene: 9. Germline CDR1 SGHDT, CDR2 YYEEEE. The CDR3 sequence is 15 residues long. For the CDR3, the DNA is TGTGCCAGCAGCCCTCGGGGACAGGGGAGGGACGAGCAGTACTTC. It yields the protein CASSPRGQGRDEQYF.

The V and J genes are TRBV27 and TRBJ2-3; no clear D. CDR3 length: 13 residues. V lost 5 bases, J lost 3 bases, and 9 bases lay in between. The germline gives CDR1 MNHEY, CDR2 SMNVEV (reference sequence). The chain's CDR3 is CASSERSTDTQYF. In DNA form, the CDR3 reads TGTGCCAGCAGTGAGCGTAGTACAGATACGCAGTATTTT.

This clone was counted a single time. The chain employs TRBV5-1 and TRBJ1-6; 9 bases agree with TRBD1. The V and J ends lost 4 bases and 3 bases, in that order; junction bases with no gene match: 5. The germline V gene has CDR1 SGHRS and CDR2 YFSETQ. This CDR3 region has 16 residues. The CDR3 DNA follows: TGCGCCAGCAGCCTCCGACAGGGGGGCTATAATTCACCCCTCCACTTT. Residues: CASSLRQGGYNSPLHF.

The chain carries TRBV19 and TRBJ1-4, with 7 bases matching TRBD1. The CDR3 length is 15 residues. V lost 6 bases, J lost 4 bases, and 8 bases stayed unmatched. The germline gives CDR1 LNHDA, CDR2 SQIVND (reference sequence). The CDR3 spells CASSLRQGGNEKLFF. The CDR3 coding sequence is TGTGCCAGTAGCCTAAGACAGGGCGGTAATGAAAAACTGTTTTTT.